The 21 T cell receptor beta chains presented below share a single source sample, sequenced in a study of control samples from healthy donors and cancer patients. The table came from immunoSEQ multiplex PCR; TCRdb's copy has only in-frame clones and leaves some out. The data show roughly 150,000 clones, around nine tenths seen once. Sequencing input: blood. Every receptor here comes from a man aged 30 to 39 in good health.

The J gene is TRBJ1-5, the V gene TRBV19, with unresolved D. CDR3 length: 13 amino acids. Trimming took off 7 bases at V and 4 bases at J, with 11 bases between the two ends. Germline loops: CDR1 LNHDA, CDR2 SQIVND (reference sequence). CDR3 nucleotides: TGTGCCAGTACCATGGACCCTAATCAGCCCCAGCATTTT. This sequence encodes CASTMDPNQPQHF.

The V call is TRBV12-5, the J call TRBJ2-2; the match to TRBD1 covers 9 bases. Germline V CDR1 and CDR2: LGHNT, FRNRAP. Germline trimming cut 2 bases from V and 5 bases from J; bases unmatched to any gene: 9. CDR3 length equals 17 residues. CDR3 in amino acids: CASGLYPTGGGTGELFF. CDR3 sequence (DNA): TGTGCTAGTGGTTTGTACCCGACAGGGGGGGGTACCGGGGAGCTGTTTTTT.

The chain joins TRBV6-5 to TRBJ2-6, with D unresolved. Per the germline V gene, CDR1 is MNHEY and CDR2 is SVGAGI. This CDR3 is built from 16 residues. Trimming took 0 bases from V and 4 from J, leaving 10 bases between them. The CDR3 region is CASSYSLGIGANVLTF. The CDR3 DNA reads as TGTGCCAGCAGTTACTCGTTGGGGATAGGGGCCAACGTCCTGACTTTC.

V is TRBV5-6 and J is TRBJ2-2; 8 bases are a match to TRBD2. The germline V gene encodes CDR1 SGHDT and CDR2 YYEEEE. The CDR3 runs 16 residues. V was pared by 4 bases and J by 2 bases, with 7 bases of the junction left unmatched. The CDR3 coding sequence is TGTGCCAGCAGCGCGCGGGGGGCATATAACACCGGGGAGCTGTTTTTT. Its translation is CASSARGAYNTGELFF.

This clone was observed once. The V call is TRBV6-5, the J call TRBJ2-7; D is uncertain. The CDR3 runs to 11 residues. Germline V gene sequence: CDR1 MNHEY, CDR2 SVGAGI. Trimming left V 2 bases short and J 7 bases short, with 6 bases between. CDR3 sequence: CASSYVGEQYF. The CDR3 DNA sequence: TGTGCCAGCAGTTACGTCGGGGAGCAGTACTTC.

The chain recombines TRBV7-3 with TRBJ1-1; D is unclear. The germline gives CDR1 SGHTA, CDR2 FQGTGA. The CDR3 is 13 amino acids. With 2 bases removed from V and 2 bases from J, the gap between germline ends came to 6 bases. CDR3 DNA: TGTGCCAGCAGCTTATGGTTAAACACTGAAGCTTTCTTT. It specifies CASSLWLNTEAFF. Full variable domain (missing parts from reference TRBV7-3 and TRBJ1-1): GAGVSQTPSNKVTEKGKYVELRCDPISGHTALYWYRQSLGQGPEFLIYFQGTGAADDSGLPNDRFFAVRPEGSVSTLKIQRTERGDSAVYLCASSLWLNTEAFFGQGTRLTVV.

This chain links TRBV6-5 with TRBJ2-7, with D tentatively TRBD1 (6 bases). Germline lookup yields CDR1 MNHEY and CDR2 SVGAGI. CDR3 length: 14 amino acids. Trimming cost V 0 bases and J 5 bases, with 11 bases left between them. The DNA of the CDR3 is TGTGCCAGCAGTTACTCAAACAGGGCCGACGAGCAGTACTTC. Its translation: CASSYSNRADEQYF.

This sequence joins TRBV4-3 and TRBJ1-2; D is unresolved. V lost 0 bases and J 8 bases, leaving 25 bases between the germline ends. Germline assignment: CDR1 LGHNA and CDR2 YSLEER. The CDR3 has 18 amino acids. CDR3 in amino acids: CASSQDRAELYQSGGYTF. The CDR3 nucleotides are TGCGCCAGCAGCCAAGATCGGGCGGAGCTTTACCAATCTGGCGGCTACACCTTC.

CDR3 in amino acids: CSVKQVVDTEAFF. In DNA form, the CDR3 reads TGCAGCGTTAAACAGGTAGTCGACACTGAAGCTTTCTTT. The V call is TRBV29-1, the J call TRBJ1-1; D perhaps matches TRBD1 (5 bases). Trimming cost V 5 bases and J 3 bases, with 13 bases left between them. Germline V CDR1 and CDR2: SQVTM, ANQGSEA. The CDR3 covers 13 residues.

The rearrangement joins TRBV21-1 to TRBJ1-4; no check of the table's D call, TRBD1, against the DNA was made. TRBV21-1 is a recognized pseudogene. The CDR3 contains 17 residues. CDR3 nucleotides: TGTGCCAGCCGTGGTGGGGACAAAAAAGGGGGTCGTGAAAAACTGTTTTTT. It codes for CASRGGDKKGGREKLFF.

The chain is built from TRBV2 and TRBJ2-3; D gene ambiguous. V dropped 7 bases and J dropped 0 bases, with 11 bases sitting between them. CDR1 SNHLY and CDR2 FYNNEI come from the germline V gene. The CDR3 length is 14 residues. For the CDR3, the DNA is TGTGCCAGCAATAGAGCGACAAGCACAGATACGCAGTATTTT. Translating it yields CASNRATSTDTQYF.

The genes are TRBV11-1 and TRBJ1-1, with D perhaps TRBD1 (5 bases). Trimming stripped 8 bases from V and 5 bases from J, with 15 bases between. From germline, CDR1 is SGHAT and CDR2 FQDESV (reference sequence). The CDR3 has 13 amino acids. CDR3 in DNA: TGTGCCAGCGGGTTGACGGGGCGGACTGAAGCTTTCTTT. It codes for CASGLTGRTEAFF.

The V and J genes are TRBV7-9 and TRBJ1-1, with TRBD1 matching over 10 bases. Unmatched junction bases numbered 7, after V lost 6 bases and J lost 6 bases. Germline-derived CDR1 and CDR2 are SEHNR and FQNEAQ (reference sequence). This CDR3 comprises 14 residues. This chain's CDR3 is CASSQGTGESEAFF. The CDR3, as DNA: TGTGCCAGCAGTCAGGGGACAGGGGAATCTGAAGCTTTCTTT.

The chain has TRBV11-2 and TRBJ2-7; 10 nucleotides match TRBD1. Germline CDR1 reads SGHAT; CDR2 reads FQNNGV. The CDR3 has 15 amino acids. After removal of 5 bases from V and 3 bases from J, the junction contained 7 bases not matched to a gene. In DNA form, the CDR3 reads TGTGCCAGCAGCGTCACCGGGACAGGGGTCTACGAGCAGTACTTC. Residues: CASSVTGTGVYEQYF.

This rearrangement joins TRBV5-6 to TRBJ2-3; D might be TRBD1 or TRBD2, each matching 5 bases. CDR1 SGHDT and CDR2 YYEEEE come from the germline V gene. V gave up 4 bases and J gave up 4 bases, with 13 bases separating them. This CDR3 contains 14 residues. This CDR3 reads CASSLGDRSDTQYF. In DNA, the CDR3 is TGTGCCAGCAGCCTTGGGGACCGTTCAGATACGCAGTATTTT.

This rearrangement joins TRBV12-5 to TRBJ2-3, with TRBD2 matching 7 bases. Germline V gene data show CDR1 as LGHNT and CDR2 as FRNRAP. The V and J ends lost 9 bases and 2 bases, in that order; junction bases with no gene match: 14. The CDR3 is 16 amino acids. The CDR3 is CASRAGDSPNTDTQYF. DNA for the CDR3: TGTGCTAGCCGGGCGGGGGATTCCCCCAACACAGATACGCAGTATTTT.

J is TRBJ1-2 and V is TRBV30; D is undetermined. CDR3 length equals 12 residues. Germline-derived CDR1 and CDR2 are GTSNPN and SVGIG (reference sequence). The germline V and J ends were trimmed by 0 bases and 4 bases, with 6 bases remaining between them. DNA of the CDR3: TGTGCCTGGAGTGTGGGTGGCTATGGCTACACCTTC. Amino acid sequence: CAWSVGGYGYTF.

The CDR3 region is CASSPGPGPSYEQYF. The CDR3 DNA reads as TGCGCCAGCAGCCCAGGGCCGGGGCCCTCCTACGAGCAGTACTTC. The genes are TRBV4-1 and TRBJ2-7; D may be TRBD1 or TRBD2 (5 bases each). V shed 4 bases and J shed 0 bases, with 13 bases lying between them. CDR1 is MGHRA and CDR2 is YSYEKL in the germline V gene. The CDR3 covers 15 residues.

The chain has TRBV6-5 and TRBJ1-1; TRBD1 is a possible D gene (6 bases). CDR1 MNHEY and CDR2 SVGAGI come from the germline V gene. The CDR3 contains 14 residues. With 4 bases removed from V and 4 bases from J, the gap between germline ends came to 13 bases. CDR3 sequence: CASSFRGGSTEAFF. CDR3 nucleotides: TGTGCCAGCAGTTTCCGGGGGGGCTCCACTGAAGCTTTCTTT.

The rearrangement links TRBV7-2 to TRBJ2-7; D not certain. V was trimmed by 5 bases and J by 3 bases, leaving 11 bases between them. CDR1 SGHTA and CDR2 FQGNSA come from the germline V gene. The CDR3 has 13 amino acids. As DNA, the CDR3 is TGTGCCAGCAGCCCCCCAACCCGCTACGAGCAGTACTTC. Its protein product is CASSPPTRYEQYF.

This rearrangement joins TRBV6-2 or TRBV6-3 to TRBJ1-6; D gene uncertain. Trimming stripped 2 bases from V and 8 bases from J, with 13 bases between. The CDR3 extends over 15 amino acids. The germline V gene encodes CDR1 MNHEY and CDR2 SVGEGT. Written as DNA, the CDR3 is TGTGCCAGCAGTTACCAACAGCCGGGTGATTCACCCCTCCACTTT. The encoded protein is CASSYQQPGDSPLHF.